The clone carrying this T cell receptor beta chain was detected once. Sequencing was performed with immunoSEQ multiplex PCR; in TCRdb, only in-frame clones are kept and a portion is missing. The sample yields tens of thousands of clones, roughly four fifths seen once. The data derive from a study of OX40 agonist ivuxolimab in advanced cancers. Per germline, CDR1 SGDLS and CDR2 YYNGEE. V lost 3 bases to trimming and J lost 1 base, with 10 bases between them. The CDR3 runs 15 residues. The receptor's source is an adult with an advanced solid tumor such as melanoma, head and neck, liver or kidney cancer. The sample here was CD4+ or CD8+ T cells sorted from blood, taken in a trial of the OX40 agonist ivuxolimab. This chain uses TRBV9 with TRBJ2-2, with D uncertain. The CDR3 here is CASSAPPVNTGELFF. The CDR3 DNA is TGTGCCAGCAGCGCACCTCCGGTGAACACCGGGGAGCTGTTTTTT.